The present entry profiles one TCR beta chain with its context. The antigen remains unidentified. The data are from a study of somatic mutations in cytotoxic T cells in rheumatoid arthritis. Study-wide background: T-cell populations stained with V beta antibodies were in some cases flow-sorted at nearly 100% purity, including V beta1+ cells that were sequenced for TCRB. Study-wide results and caveats: No correction for multiple comparisons was applied to the slight TRBV07 underrepresentation in rheumatoid arthritis patients. CD8+ clonality rose with age in rheumatoid arthritis patients, unlike in healthy controls.

CDR1 SGHTA and CDR2 FQGNSA come from the germline V gene. Trimming removed 5 bases from V and 2 bases from J, with 15 bases in between. This CDR3 contains 15 residues. Method: immunoSEQ multiplex PCR; TCRdb's copy keeps in-frame clones and lacks some. The sample consists of about 15,000 clones, 60% to 80% of them appearing once. The clonotype was recovered from an adult with rheumatoid arthritis. The sample taken for sequencing was CD8+ T cells sorted from blood. This chain connects TRBV7-2 to TRBJ2-5; D may be TRBD1 or TRBD2 (5 bases each). CDR3 coding DNA: TGTGCCAGCAGCCCCGGGACGGTGGTACAAGAGACCCAGTACTTC. Protein: CASSPGTVVQETQYF.